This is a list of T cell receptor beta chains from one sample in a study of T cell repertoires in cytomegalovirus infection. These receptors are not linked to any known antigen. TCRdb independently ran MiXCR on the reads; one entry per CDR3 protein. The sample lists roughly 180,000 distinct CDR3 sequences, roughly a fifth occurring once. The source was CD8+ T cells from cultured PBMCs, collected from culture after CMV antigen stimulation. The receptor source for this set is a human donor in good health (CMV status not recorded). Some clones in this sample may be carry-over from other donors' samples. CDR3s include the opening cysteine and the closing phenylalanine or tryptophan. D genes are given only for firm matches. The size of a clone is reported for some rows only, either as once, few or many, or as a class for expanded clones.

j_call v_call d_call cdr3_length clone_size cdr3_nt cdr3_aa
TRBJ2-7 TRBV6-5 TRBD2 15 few TGTGCCAGCCTAGGCCTTAGCGGGGTAGGACACGAGCAGTACTTC CASLGLSGVGHEQYF
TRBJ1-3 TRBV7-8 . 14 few TGTGCCAGCGGCTGGCCCAACTCTGGAAACACCATATATTTT CASGWPNSGNTIYF
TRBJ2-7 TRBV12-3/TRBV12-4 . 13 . TGTGCCAGCAGCCCCTCCGGCTTCTACGAGCAGTACTTC CASSPSGFYEQYF
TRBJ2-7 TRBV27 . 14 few TGTGCCAGCAGTCCGCAGGGGGGTAACAACGAGCAGTACTTC CASSPQGGNNEQYF
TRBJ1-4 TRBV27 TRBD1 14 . TGTGCCAGCAGGGACAGGGGAACTAATGAAAAACTGTTTTTT CASRDRGTNEKLFF
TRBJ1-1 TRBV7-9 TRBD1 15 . TGTGCCAGCAGCTCCCGGGACAGGGGGGTCCTAGGGGCTTTCTTT CASSSRDRGVLGAFF
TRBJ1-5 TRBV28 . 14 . TGTGCCAGCATGGACAGTCGGTCCCATCAGCCCCAGCATTTT CASMDSRSHQPQHF
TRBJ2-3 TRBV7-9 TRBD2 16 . TGTGCCAGCAGCCCACGGACTAGCGGGGGCACAGATACGCAGTATTTT CASSPRTSGGTDTQYF
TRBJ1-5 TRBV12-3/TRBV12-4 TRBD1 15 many TGTGCCAGCAGTGGAACAGGGGGAAGCAATCAGCCCCAGCATTTT CASSGTGGSNQPQHF
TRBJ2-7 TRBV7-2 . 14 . TGTGCCAGCAGCTTAGTCCAGAGTGCCTACGAGCAGTACTTC CASSLVQSAYEQYF
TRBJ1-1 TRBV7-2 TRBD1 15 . TGTGCCAGCAGCTTAGTTCGGACAGGGTTCACTGAAGCTTTCTTT CASSLVRTGFTEAFF
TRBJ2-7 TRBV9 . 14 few TGTGCCAGCAGCGTCACACTAGCCGGGGACGAGCAGTACTTC CASSVTLAGDEQYF
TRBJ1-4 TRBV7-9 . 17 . TGTGCCAGCAGCCCGAAGGGCGGCGGGGGGAGAGATGAAAAACTGTTTTTT CASSPKGGGGRDEKLFF